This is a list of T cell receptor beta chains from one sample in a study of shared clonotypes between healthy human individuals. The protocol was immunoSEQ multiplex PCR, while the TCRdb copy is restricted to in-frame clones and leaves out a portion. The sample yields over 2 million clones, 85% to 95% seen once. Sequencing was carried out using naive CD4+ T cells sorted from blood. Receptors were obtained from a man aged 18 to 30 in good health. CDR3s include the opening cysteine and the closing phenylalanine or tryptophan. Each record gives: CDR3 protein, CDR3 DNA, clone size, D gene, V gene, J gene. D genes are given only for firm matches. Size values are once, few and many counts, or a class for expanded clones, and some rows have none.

cdr3_aa: CASRDRGATEAFF
cdr3_nt: TGTGCCAGTAGGGACAGGGGAGCCACTGAAGCTTTCTTT
clone_size: few
d_call: TRBD1
v_call: TRBV19
j_call: TRBJ1-1

cdr3_aa: CASSPRTSGSYNEQFF
cdr3_nt: TGTGCCAGCAGCCCACGGACTAGCGGGTCCTACAATGAGCAGTTCTTC
clone_size: NA
d_call: TRBD2
v_call: TRBV9
j_call: TRBJ2-1

cdr3_aa: CASSLGLKGGSLSYEQYF
cdr3_nt: TGTGCCAGCAGCTTAGGCCTAAAGGGCGGGAGCCTCTCCTACGAGCAGTACTTC
clone_size: NA
d_call: TRBD2
v_call: TRBV13
j_call: TRBJ2-7

cdr3_aa: CASSLGVQNIQYF
cdr3_nt: TGTGCCAGCAGCTTAGGGGTCCAAAACATTCAGTACTTC
clone_size: NA
d_call: NA
v_call: TRBV7-2
j_call: TRBJ2-4

cdr3_aa: CAWAGRVASGRARNEQFF
cdr3_nt: TGTGCCTGGGCCGGGAGGGTGGCTAGCGGGAGAGCAAGAAATGAGCAGTTCTTC
clone_size: NA
d_call: TRBD2
v_call: TRBV30
j_call: TRBJ2-1

cdr3_aa: CASSEAQRNTEAFF
cdr3_nt: TGTGCCAGCAGTGAGGCTCAGAGGAACACTGAAGCTTTCTTT
clone_size: NA
d_call: NA
v_call: TRBV2
j_call: TRBJ1-1

cdr3_aa: CASSLGGTENEQFF
cdr3_nt: TGCGCCAGCAGCTTGGGCGGGACGGAAAATGAGCAGTTCTTC
clone_size: NA
d_call: NA
v_call: TRBV5-1
j_call: TRBJ2-1

cdr3_aa: CASSSSGSLSYEQYF
cdr3_nt: TGTGCCAGCAGCTCTAGCGGGAGCCTCTCCTACGAGCAGTACTTC
clone_size: NA
d_call: TRBD2
v_call: TRBV11-2
j_call: TRBJ2-7

cdr3_aa: CASSEYGQGADYGYTF
cdr3_nt: TGTGCCAGCAGCGAATATGGACAGGGGGCCGACTATGGCTACACCTTC
clone_size: NA
d_call: TRBD1
v_call: TRBV2
j_call: TRBJ1-2

cdr3_aa: CASRQGKGNEQFF
cdr3_nt: TGTGCCAGCCGACAGGGGAAGGGCAATGAGCAGTTCTTC
clone_size: NA
d_call: TRBD1
v_call: TRBV7-8
j_call: TRBJ2-1

cdr3_aa: CASSYWTGGESVLTF
cdr3_nt: TGTGCCAGCAGTTACTGGACAGGGGGCGAATCCGTCCTGACTTTC
clone_size: NA
d_call: TRBD1
v_call: TRBV6-5
j_call: TRBJ2-6

cdr3_aa: CASSSETVSYNEQFF
cdr3_nt: TGCGCCAGCAGCTCCGAGACTGTCTCCTACAATGAGCAGTTCTTC
clone_size: once
d_call: NA
v_call: TRBV5-1
j_call: TRBJ2-1

cdr3_aa: CASSLSQRVGLNEQFF
cdr3_nt: TGTGCCAGCAGCTTATCCCAGCGGGTTGGGCTGAATGAGCAGTTCTTC
clone_size: NA
d_call: NA
v_call: TRBV11-2
j_call: TRBJ2-1

cdr3_aa: CAWRLTSGGGDTQYF
cdr3_nt: TGTGCCTGGAGGTTAACTAGCGGGGGAGGGGATACGCAGTATTTT
clone_size: many
d_call: TRBD2
v_call: TRBV30
j_call: TRBJ2-3

cdr3_aa: CASRRDSPYEQYF
cdr3_nt: TGTGCCAGCAGACGTGACAGCCCATACGAGCAGTACTTC
clone_size: NA
d_call: NA
v_call: TRBV7-9
j_call: TRBJ2-7

cdr3_aa: CASRQGSTEAFF
cdr3_nt: TGTGCCAGCCGGCAGGGGAGCACTGAAGCTTTCTTT
clone_size: NA
d_call: NA
v_call: TRBV6-5
j_call: TRBJ1-1

cdr3_aa: CASSLVGLAGDTDTQYF
cdr3_nt: TGTGCCAGCAGCTTAGTCGGACTAGCGGGGGACACAGATACGCAGTATTTT
clone_size: NA
d_call: TRBD2
v_call: TRBV7-2
j_call: TRBJ2-3

cdr3_aa: CASSPGDVRNEQYF
cdr3_nt: TGTGCCAGCAGCCCCGGGGATGTTCGGAACGAGCAGTACTTC
clone_size: NA
d_call: NA
v_call: TRBV7-9
j_call: TRBJ2-7

cdr3_aa: CASSLGLAGGLETQYF
cdr3_nt: TGCGCCAGCAGCTTGGGACTAGCGGGGGGCTTAGAGACCCAGTACTTC
clone_size: NA
d_call: TRBD2
v_call: TRBV5-1
j_call: TRBJ2-5

cdr3_aa: CASSGASVEQYF
cdr3_nt: TGTGCCAGCAGCGGGGCTAGTGTGGAGCAGTACTTC
clone_size: NA
d_call: NA
v_call: TRBV28
j_call: TRBJ2-7

cdr3_aa: CASSHGDRVKSTNEKLFF
cdr3_nt: TGCGCCAGCAGCCACGGGGACAGGGTTAAATCAACTAATGAAAAACTGTTTTTT
clone_size: once
d_call: TRBD1
v_call: TRBV4-1
j_call: TRBJ1-4

cdr3_aa: CASMYRDRGTYEQYF
cdr3_nt: TGTGCCAGCATGTATCGGGACAGGGGAACCTACGAGCAGTACTTC
clone_size: NA
d_call: TRBD1
v_call: TRBV6-1
j_call: TRBJ2-7

cdr3_aa: CASSLEAGQETQYF
cdr3_nt: TGTGCCAGCAGCTTAGAGGCTGGACAAGAGACCCAGTACTTC
clone_size: once
d_call: NA
v_call: TRBV7-8
j_call: TRBJ2-5

cdr3_aa: CASSLIPSGRRVLQYF
cdr3_nt: TGTGCCAGCAGCTTAATACCCAGCGGGAGGCGTGTGTTGCAGTACTTC
clone_size: NA
d_call: TRBD2
v_call: TRBV7-8
j_call: TRBJ2-7

cdr3_aa: CASSLGGLAGEQFF
cdr3_nt: TGTGCCAGCAGCTTAGGGGGACTAGCCGGTGAGCAGTTCTTC
clone_size: NA
d_call: TRBD2
v_call: TRBV11-2
j_call: TRBJ2-1

cdr3_aa: CASSLAAYKKETQYF
cdr3_nt: TGTGCCAGCAGCTTAGCGGCCTACAAGAAAGAGACCCAGTACTTC
clone_size: NA
d_call: NA
v_call: TRBV11-2
j_call: TRBJ2-5

cdr3_aa: CASSLGAGSSGYTF
cdr3_nt: TGTGCCAGCAGCTTAGGCGCAGGGTCAAGTGGCTACACCTTC
clone_size: NA
d_call: NA
v_call: TRBV7-8
j_call: TRBJ1-2

cdr3_aa: CSAGVSYNEQFF
cdr3_nt: TGCAGCGCTGGGGTCTCTTACAATGAGCAGTTCTTC
clone_size: NA
d_call: NA
v_call: TRBV29-1
j_call: TRBJ2-1

cdr3_aa: CASSLMGQGAGELFF
cdr3_nt: TGTGCCAGCAGTTTGATGGGACAGGGCGCCGGGGAGCTGTTTTTT
clone_size: NA
d_call: TRBD1
v_call: TRBV27
j_call: TRBJ2-2

cdr3_aa: CASGLTGELFF
cdr3_nt: TGTGCCAGCGGACTCACCGGGGAGCTGTTTTTT
clone_size: NA
d_call: NA
v_call: TRBV6-5
j_call: TRBJ2-2

cdr3_aa: CATGGDSDEQYF
cdr3_nt: TGTGCCACGGGGGGTGATTCGGACGAGCAGTACTTC
clone_size: once
d_call: TRBD2
v_call: TRBV10-3
j_call: TRBJ2-7

cdr3_aa: CASSPGLGAGELFF
cdr3_nt: TGTGCCAGCAGCCCGGGACTGGGCGCCGGGGAGCTGTTTTTT
clone_size: NA
d_call: NA
v_call: TRBV7-2
j_call: TRBJ2-2

cdr3_aa: CAWSVGWTSGRSGEQYF
cdr3_nt: TGTGCCTGGAGTGTAGGCTGGACTAGCGGGAGAAGCGGCGAGCAGTACTTC
clone_size: NA
d_call: TRBD2
v_call: TRBV30
j_call: TRBJ2-7

cdr3_aa: CASSLGRNMNEQFF
cdr3_nt: TGTGCCAGCAGCTTAGGACGAAACATGAATGAGCAGTTCTTC
clone_size: once
d_call: NA
v_call: TRBV7-9
j_call: TRBJ2-1

cdr3_aa: CAWTGQGNEKLFF
cdr3_nt: TGTGCCTGGACGGGACAGGGGAATGAAAAACTGTTTTTT
clone_size: once
d_call: TRBD1
v_call: TRBV30
j_call: TRBJ1-4

cdr3_aa: CASSSQGGETQYF
cdr3_nt: TGTGCCAGCAGCTCGCAGGGGGGGGAGACCCAGTACTTC
clone_size: NA
d_call: NA
v_call: TRBV5-4
j_call: TRBJ2-5

cdr3_aa: CASSRAEDTIYF
cdr3_nt: TGTGCCAGCAGCCGGGCCGAGGACACCATATATTTT
clone_size: NA
d_call: NA
v_call: TRBV7-9
j_call: TRBJ1-3

cdr3_aa: CASSFFADYGYTF
cdr3_nt: TGTGCCAGCAGTTTCTTCGCGGACTATGGCTACACCTTC
clone_size: NA
d_call: NA
v_call: TRBV27
j_call: TRBJ1-2

cdr3_aa: CATLLAGVTNEQFF
cdr3_nt: TGTGCCACCCTTCTAGCGGGGGTTACAAATGAGCAGTTCTTC
clone_size: NA
d_call: TRBD2
v_call: TRBV19
j_call: TRBJ2-1

cdr3_aa: CASGREGNTEAFF
cdr3_nt: TGTGCCAGCGGACGAGAGGGGAACACTGAAGCTTTCTTT
clone_size: NA
d_call: NA
v_call: TRBV7-8
j_call: TRBJ1-1

cdr3_aa: CASSLGQLDTEAFF
cdr3_nt: TGCGCCAGCAGCCTGGGACAGTTGGACACTGAAGCTTTCTTT
clone_size: NA
d_call: TRBD1
v_call: TRBV5-1
j_call: TRBJ1-1

cdr3_aa: CASSQGTGSMTETQYF
cdr3_nt: TGCGCCAGCAGCCAAGGGACAGGAAGTATGACAGAGACCCAGTACTTC
clone_size: NA
d_call: TRBD1
v_call: TRBV4-1
j_call: TRBJ2-5

cdr3_aa: CASSVGPAGGPYEQYF
cdr3_nt: TGTGCCAGCAGCGTAGGTCCAGCGGGGGGGCCCTACGAGCAGTACTTC
clone_size: NA
d_call: TRBD2
v_call: TRBV9
j_call: TRBJ2-7

cdr3_aa: CASSLGTGLYEQYF
cdr3_nt: TGTGCCAGCAGCTTAGGGACAGGGCTCTACGAGCAGTACTTC
clone_size: few
d_call: TRBD1
v_call: TRBV7-9
j_call: TRBJ2-7

cdr3_aa: CASSPRPGTVYEQYF
cdr3_nt: TGTGCCAGCTCACCCCGCCCCGGGACAGTCTACGAGCAGTACTTC
clone_size: NA
d_call: TRBD1
v_call: TRBV18
j_call: TRBJ2-7

cdr3_aa: CASSKIPSGMSEQFF
cdr3_nt: TGTGCCAGCAGCAAAATCCCTAGCGGGATGAGTGAGCAGTTCTTC
clone_size: once
d_call: TRBD2
v_call: TRBV11-2
j_call: TRBJ2-1

cdr3_aa: CASSFYRTGGLKSNEQFF
cdr3_nt: TGCGCCAGCAGCTTCTACCGAACAGGGGGCCTAAAGAGTAATGAGCAGTTCTTC
clone_size: NA
d_call: TRBD1
v_call: TRBV5-1
j_call: TRBJ2-1

cdr3_aa: CASSLGLLDGGRTYEQYF
cdr3_nt: TGCGCCAGCAGCTTGGGTCTTTTGGACGGAGGACGGACCTACGAGCAGTACTTC
clone_size: NA
d_call: NA
v_call: TRBV5-1
j_call: TRBJ2-7

cdr3_aa: CASSPPLGQGETQYF
cdr3_nt: TGTGCCAGCAGCCCCCCGCTAGGTCAGGGAGAGACCCAGTACTTC
clone_size: NA
d_call: NA
v_call: TRBV4-2
j_call: TRBJ2-5

cdr3_aa: CASRSQGCAPNDSTQYF
cdr3_nt: TGTGCAAGTCGCTCCCAGGGATGCGCCCCCAACGATTCGACCCAGTACTTC
clone_size: NA
d_call: NA
v_call: TRBV12-2
j_call: TRBJ2-5

cdr3_aa: CASSVDRLEYF
cdr3_nt: TGTGCCAGCAGTGTCGACAGGCTGGAGTACTTC
clone_size: NA
d_call: NA
v_call: TRBV28
j_call: TRBJ2-7

cdr3_aa: CASSVSQYNSPLHF
cdr3_nt: TGTGCCAGCAGTGTTTCACAGTATAATTCACCCCTCCACTTT
clone_size: NA
d_call: NA
v_call: TRBV2
j_call: TRBJ1-6